What follows are 14 T cell receptor beta chains derived from one specimen sequenced in a study of T cells in Graves' hyperthyroidism and ophthalmopathy. Amplified TCR beta CDR3 regions came from RNA transcripts. With the HTBI primer set, the TCR CDR3 went through a first round of RT-PCR. TCRdb reanalysed the multiplex PCR reads using MiXCR and keeps one entry per CDR3 protein. This sample has about 510,000 distinct CDR3 sequences, with approximately 49% found just once. Material for sequencing was peripheral blood or thyroid tissue (not recorded which). The receptors here all came from an adult woman with Graves' disease, either hyperthyroidism or ophthalmopathy (not recorded which).

Ten or more counts support this clonotype. A read error may be the cause here, since a much bigger clone is one base away. This chain joins TRBV5-4 and TRBJ2-6; D perhaps matches TRBD1 (5 bases). The germline V gene has CDR1 SGHNT and CDR2 YYREEE (reference sequence). Trimming took off 4 bases at V and 2 bases at J, with 7 bases between the two ends. The CDR3 length is 14 residues. The CDR3 here is CASSQGAGANVLTF. The CDR3 coding sequence is TGTGCCAGCAGCCAAGGGGCTGGGGCCAACGTCCTGACTTTC.

This clonotype has only one observation. The chain joins TRBV7-3 to TRBJ2-7, with D hard to call. Germline lookup yields CDR1 SGHTA and CDR2 FQGTGA. The CDR3 is made up of 14 amino acids. Trimming left V 5 bases short and J 1 base short, with 12 bases between. The CDR3 is CASSPGPLSYEQYF. The CDR3 DNA follows: TGTGCCAGCAGCCCCGGACCCCTGTCCTACGAGCAGTACTTC.

The chain employs TRBV7-9 and TRBJ1-6, with D hard to call. The CDR3 has 12 amino acids. V was pared by 3 bases and J by 9 bases, with 6 bases between. The germline CDR1 and CDR2 sequences are SEHNR and FQNEAQ (reference sequence). In nucleotides, the CDR3 is TGTGCCAGCAGCTTTGAGGTTTCACCCCTCCACTTT. Protein: CASSFEVSPLHF.

This clonotype was picked up many times. V is TRBV7-9 and J is TRBJ1-5; D is ambiguous. In germline, CDR1 is SEHNR, CDR2 FQNEAQ (reference sequence). Trimming stripped 8 bases from V and 2 bases from J, with 13 bases between. The CDR3 sequence is 14 residues long. CDR3 nucleotide sequence: TGTGCCAGCGCCTTCGACGGTGGCAATCAGCCCCAGCATTTT. It encodes CASAFDGGNQPQHF.

The rearrangement links TRBV28 to TRBJ1-5; 7 bases align to TRBD1. The CDR3 loop spans 15 amino acids. Trimming cost V 3 bases and J 2 bases; bases outside gene matches: 4. Germline CDR1 reads MDHEN; CDR2 reads SYDVKM. The CDR3 DNA sequence: TGTGCCAGCAGTTTTAGGGGGCCGGGCAATCAGCCCCAGCATTTT. Its translation is CASSFRGPGNQPQHF.

V gene TRBV6-4 combines with J gene TRBJ2-7; D is uncertain. Germline V CDR1 and CDR2: MRHNA, SNTAGT. The CDR3 spans 12 residues. V lost 7 bases to trimming and J lost 3 bases, with 10 bases between them. The CDR3 is CASKRVHYEQYF. In DNA, the CDR3 is TGTGCCAGCAAACGGGTTCACTACGAGCAGTACTTC.

This clonotype was observed many times. This chain links TRBV29-1 with TRBJ1-2; D remains ambiguous. This CDR3 has 13 amino acids. V was cut by 3 bases and J by 4 bases, with 12 bases left in between. The germline gives CDR1 SQVTM, CDR2 ANQGSEA. The CDR3 loop reads CSVDDLSGYGYTF. Written as DNA, the CDR3 is TGCAGCGTTGATGACCTCTCCGGCTATGGCTACACCTTC. Complete variable domain (other parts from reference TRBV29-1 and TRBJ1-2): SAVISQKPSRDICQRGTSLTIQCQVDSQVTMMFWYRQQPGQSLTLIATANQGSEATYESGFVIDKFPISRPNLTFSTLTVSNMSPEDSSIYLCSVDDLSGYGYTFGSGTRLTVV.

The chain employs TRBV7-2 and TRBJ2-5, with 9 bases identical to TRBD1. This CDR3 has 13 amino acids. The germline V gene encodes CDR1 SGHTA and CDR2 FQGNSA. With V trimmed by 8 bases and J by 9 bases, 10 bases remained unmatched. The CDR3 protein is CASGQGLNQPQYF. The CDR3 DNA reads as TGTGCCAGCGGACAGGGGCTCAATCAGCCCCAGTACTTC.

This clonotype was seen at least ten times. This sequence joins TRBV4-1 and TRBJ1-5, with a weak D call TRBD1 (6 bases). Germline values: CDR1 MGHRA, CDR2 YSYEKL. This CDR3 contains 15 residues. The germline V and J ends were trimmed by 2 bases and 4 bases, with 12 bases remaining between them. The CDR3 DNA reads TGCGCCAGCAGCCAAACGGGACAAGGGAATCAGCCCCAGCATTTT. Protein sequence: CASSQTGQGNQPQHF.

This clonotype was picked up a small number of times. The rearrangement links TRBV10-3 to TRBJ2-1; possible D gene TRBD1, 5 bases. The CDR3 totals 12 residues. Germline CDR1 is ENHRY and CDR2 is SYGVKD. V dropped 9 bases and J dropped 10 bases, with 16 bases sitting between them. CDR3 sequence (DNA): TGTGCCATTGTGGACACGGGCGGCGAGCAGTTCTTC. It is translated as CAIVDTGGEQFF.

This clonotype has a count of ten or more. This chain uses TRBV5-1 with TRBJ1-2, with no clear D. Trimming stripped 4 bases from V and 13 bases from J, with 11 bases between. This CDR3 comprises 10 residues. Germline CDR1 reads SGHRS; CDR2 reads YFSETQ. The CDR3 DNA sequence: TGCGCCAGCAGCCCCCCTCCTAGCACCTTC. It yields the protein CASSPPPSTF.

This clonotype occurred a few times. This chain uses TRBV20-1 with TRBJ1-5; no reliable D call. Germline CDR1 reads DFQATT; CDR2 reads SNEGSKA (reference sequence). This CDR3 comprises 12 residues. V lost 3 bases and J lost 4, with 7 bases in between. The CDR3 protein is CSASVRNQPQHF. CDR3 coding DNA: TGCAGTGCTAGTGTGCGTAATCAGCCCCAGCATTTT.

CDR3 sequence (DNA): TGCAGCGTCCAGGGGGTAAATGAAAAACTGTTTTTT. It is translated as CSVQGVNEKLFF. This rearrangement joins TRBV29-1 to TRBJ1-4; 7 nucleotides line up with TRBD1. The CDR3 runs 12 residues. In germline, CDR1 is SQVTM, CDR2 ANQGSEA. The trim removed 6 bases at V and 5 bases at J, leaving 3 bases unmatched.

This clonotype was counted at least ten times. The chain combines TRBV6-1 with TRBJ1-2; 7 nucleotides align to TRBD1. The ends lost 7 bases at V and 2 bases at J; junction bases unmatched: 4. CDR1 is MNHNS, CDR2 SASEGT, per germline. The CDR3 has 13 residues. CDR3 DNA sequence: TGTGCCAGCAATCCAGGGGGGAACTATGGCTACACCTTC. It codes for CASNPGGNYGYTF.